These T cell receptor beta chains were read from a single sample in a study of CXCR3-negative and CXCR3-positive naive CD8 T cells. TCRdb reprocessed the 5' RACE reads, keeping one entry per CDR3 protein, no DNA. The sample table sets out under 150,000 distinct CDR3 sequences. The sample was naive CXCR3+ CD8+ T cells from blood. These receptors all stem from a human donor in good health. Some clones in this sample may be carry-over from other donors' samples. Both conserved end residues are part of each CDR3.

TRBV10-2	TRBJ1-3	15	CASSDGGLSGNTIYF
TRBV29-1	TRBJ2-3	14	CSVTGTTSTDTQYF
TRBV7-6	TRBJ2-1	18	CASSLEVSGRAERNEQFF
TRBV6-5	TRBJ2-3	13	CASSYGRADTQYF
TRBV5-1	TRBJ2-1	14	CASSLYRGDNEQFF
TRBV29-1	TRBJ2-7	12	CSVITGSGEQYF
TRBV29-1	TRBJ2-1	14	CSVITSGGGNEQFF
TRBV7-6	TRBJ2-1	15	CASSLDAGTYNEQFF
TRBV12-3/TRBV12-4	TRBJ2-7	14	CASSTSGGSYEQYF
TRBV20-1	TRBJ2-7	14	CSAPSGGGIYEQYF
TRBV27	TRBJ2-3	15	CASSQFGILGDTQYF
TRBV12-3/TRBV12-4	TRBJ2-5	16	CASSFGPGDSQETQYF
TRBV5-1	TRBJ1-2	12	CASSLDAYGYTF
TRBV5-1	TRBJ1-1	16	CASSAGTGGTNTEAFF